A selection of T cell receptor beta chains follows, all from one sample in a study of Graves' ophthalmopathy and Graves' hyperthyroidism. Each CDR3 protein is one row after TCRdb ran MiXCR on the multiplex PCR reads. The sample gives around 600,000 distinct CDR3 sequences, just over 40% of which show up once; over 2.5% is in the top ten. Sequences were obtained from peripheral blood. The receptors come from an adult man with Graves' ophthalmopathy. Both conserved end residues are part of each CDR3. Clone size, where shown, is once, few, many, or a class for clones that have expanded.

.,TRBV10-3,CAISDTGSSYEQYF
many,TRBV2,CASSSRNSGANVLTF
.,TRBV6-5,CASRPLKGAQDWDYGYTF
once,TRBV25-1,CASSGAELLF
many,TRBV29-1,CSVVGQSYGYTF
.,TRBV25-1,CASRGQGVTEAFF
few,TRBV7-8,CASSRPGGGRELFF
many,TRBV29-1,CSVSSLRHGYTF
.,TRBV7-9,CASSSEQGDPNTEAFF
many,TRBV10-3,CATQGVGNQPQHF
few,TRBV27,CASTLQQGSGELFF
.,TRBV7-6,CASSPDPNRAFF
.,TRBV10-3,CAISQQGGGNTF
.,TRBV15,CATSKGATEAFF
.,TRBV25-1,CASSDTTGTGETQYF
few,TRBV7-3,CASSPPGVGPTGTGELFF
few,TRBV12-3/TRBV12-4,CASSLAGQGVRTEAFF
many,TRBV10-3,CAISESGQRGFEQYF
.,TRBV7-9,CASSFQGSYERYF
.,TRBV7-9,CASSHTDYGCTF
.,TRBV15,CATSRERGLWDTEAFF
.,TRBV5-6,CASSFGLQGEREQYF
.,TRBV12-3/TRBV12-4,CASSGTASGCEQYF
.,TRBV2,CATASGTGGTTQYF
.,TRBV25-1,CASSKGAGREETQYF
many,TRBV2,CASRYGPGETQYF
.,TRBV7-9,CASSLGGLNTIYF
many,TRBV24-1,CATGKISNQETQYF
few,TRBV7-9,CASGRTGGVYGYTF
.,TRBV10-3,CAISVSRRDEQFF
many,TRBV10-3,CAISERQNTEAFF
many,TRBV7-8,CASSHAGGRSYEQYF
.,TRBV2,CASSQNWGTDYGYTF
.,TRBV19,CASGIQERQPQHF
.,TRBV29-1,CSWWTGTGELFF